These 4 T cell receptor beta chains were all obtained from the same sample, sequenced in a study of T cell changes during pregnancy in multiple sclerosis. Here immunoSEQ multiplex PCR was the method, and the copy in TCRdb shows in-frame clones only, minus some. This table holds more than 30,000 clones, approximately 89% found once. This specimen consisted of CD8+ T cells from peripheral blood mononuclear cells, obtained in the second trimester of pregnancy. The receptors derive from a female donor with multiple sclerosis, enrolled in a pregnancy study.

The rearrangement joins TRBV2 to TRBJ2-3, with D tentatively TRBD1 (5 bases). The CDR3 is 15 amino acids. V was shortened by 5 bases and J by 2 bases, with 14 bases between the two germline ends. Germline CDR1 SNHLY, CDR2 FYNNEI. The CDR3: CASSSQQVFTDTQYF. The DNA of the CDR3 is TGTGCCAGCAGTTCCCAACAGGTATTCACAGATACGCAGTATTTT. Full variable domain (missing parts from reference TRBV2 and TRBJ2-3): EPEVTQTPSHQVTQMGQEVILRCVPISNHLYFYWYRQILGQKVEFLVSFYNNEISEKSEIFDDQFSVERPDGSNFTLKIRSTKLEDSAMYFCASSSQQVFTDTQYFGPGTRLTVL.

The chain combines TRBV7-9 with TRBJ2-7, with 14 bases matching TRBD2. The V and J ends lost 5 bases and 2 bases, in that order; junction bases with no gene match: 2. CDR3 length: 15 residues. Germline V gene data show CDR1 as SEHNR and CDR2 as FQNEAQ (reference sequence). In nucleotides, the CDR3 is TGTGCCAGCAGCGGGACTAGCGGGAGCACCTACGAGCAGTACTTC. The encoded protein is CASSGTSGSTYEQYF.

The V gene is TRBV11-2, the J gene TRBJ2-7; D possibly corresponds to TRBD2 (5 bases). The CDR3 totals 15 residues. CDR1 is SGHAT, CDR2 FQNNGV, per germline. The V end was cut by 1 base, the J end by 0 bases, with 10 bases between. CDR3: CASSLGADLSYEQYF. As DNA, the CDR3 is TGTGCCAGCAGCTTAGGAGCGGACCTCTCCTACGAGCAGTACTTC.

This sequence joins TRBV7-6 and TRBJ2-3, with D possibly TRBD1 on 5 matching bases. Trimming pared 5 bases from V and 0 bases from J, leaving 18 bases between. The CDR3 runs to 17 residues. Per germline, CDR1 SGHVS and CDR2 FNYEAQ. The chain's CDR3 is CASSVGPLDISTDTQYF. For the CDR3, the DNA is TGTGCCAGCAGCGTAGGTCCGTTGGACATAAGCACAGATACGCAGTATTTT.